This T cell receptor (beta chain) originates from a study of cytomegalovirus exposure and HLA in healthy donors. The study, taken as a whole, reports: A further, later analysis showed that HLA-associated TCR beta chains (compared with equally common others) were more clonally expanded. A later analysis showed TCR association rates differing by HLA locus, peaking at DRB1 and lowest at HLA-C. As was reported, the HLA-A and HLA-B alleles of most subjects were accurately predicted from TCR beta sequences. A few V segments could not be told apart, such as TRBV6-2 and TRBV6-3, and were left out.

With regard to this clone: The antigen remains undetermined.

PCR was performed using 60 Vbeta and 13 Jbeta primers. Clones were read by immunoSEQ multiplex PCR, and TCRdb kept only the in-frame ones, dropping some. The sample carries 200,000 to 250,000 clones, around 79% recorded once. Germline CDR1 SGHRS, CDR2 YFSETQ. This CDR3 is 17 amino acids long. V lost 4 bases, J lost 5 bases, and 12 bases stayed unmatched. J is TRBJ1-4 and V is TRBV5-1; 9 positions agree with TRBD1. The sequencing input was PBMCs. This TCR came from a girl aged 2-10 years in good health and CMV-seronegative. CDR3 residues: CASSQTTTGTGNEKLFF. CDR3 bases: TGCGCCAGCAGCCAGACCACCACCGGGACAGGGAATGAAAAACTGTTTTTT.